This TCR beta chain emerged from a study of blood T cell repertoires in COVID-19. The CDR3 sequence is 18 residues long. Germline V gene lookup returns CDR1 LGHNA and CDR2 YNFKEQ. Trimming removed 2 bases from V and 0 bases from J, with 17 bases in between. Data came from immunoSEQ multiplex PCR; TCRdb stores just in-frame clones and leaves some out. Among some 200,000 clones listed, roughly 80% were seen once. Seattle patients were enrolled during active infection and followed longitudinally. The origin of this receptor is a woman older than 75 with COVID-19, enrolled during active disease. The rearrangement links TRBV4-2 to TRBJ1-3; possibly TRBD1 for D (6 bases). Input material: peripheral blood. The CDR3 coding sequence is TGTGCCAGCAGCCAACAGGGGCCGGGCGGGCGCTCTGGAAACACCATATATTTT. Translated: CASSQQGPGGRSGNTIYF.